The clone carrying this T cell receptor (beta chain) has only a few counts. No antigen is known for it. This CDR3 region has 14 residues. Losses at the gene ends were 3 bases for V and 8 bases for J; bases not matched to a gene: 11. Germline V gives CDR1 DFQATT, CDR2 SNEGSKA (reference sequence). The data belong to a study of identical twins. Study-level points and caveats: Abundant cord blood beta clonotypes carried fewer insertions; memory repertoires showed none.

Template switching, a step in the protocol, added a universal primer site, and cDNA carried unique molecular identifiers. Using its own MiXCR run on the 5' RACE reads, TCRdb lists one record per CDR3 protein. Here the sample spans hundreds of thousands of distinct CDR3 sequences, roughly 20% being singletons. This sample also belongs to another study, concerning T cells expressing NK-cell markers. As reported in that work: Sorted T-cell subsets CD3+CD56+NKG2C+, CD3+CD56+NKG2C- and CD3+CD56-NKG2C+ were TCR beta-sequenced.

This sequence originates from a woman aged 18 to 35 in good health. The V call is TRBV20-1, the J call TRBJ1-2, with TRBD1 matching over 8 bases. The sequencing sample was made of PBMCs. CDR3 sequence reads: CSARRAGTGGGYTF. CDR3 coding DNA: TGCAGTGCTAGGCGGGCAGGAACAGGGGGAGGCTACACCTTC.